This passage covers 2 T cell receptor beta chains from one sample sequenced in a study of T cells in narcolepsy. Measured with immunoSEQ multiplex PCR; TCRdb has only the in-frame clones, and not every one. This repertoire shows about 35,000 clones, approximately 86% found once; its top ten account for approximately 0.8%. Sequencing was performed on CD45RA- memory CD4+ T cells from PBMCs. Source of these receptors: a human donor with narcolepsy.

V usage is TRBV2 and J usage is TRBJ2-5; D call uncertain. The length of the CDR3 is 12 residues. Germline V lookup: CDR1 SNHLY, CDR2 FYNNEI. Trimming cost V 5 bases and J 5 bases, with 9 bases left between them. The CDR3 reads CASSLRLETQYF. CDR3 nucleotides: TGTGCCAGCAGTCTTCGGCTGGAGACCCAGTACTTC.

J is TRBJ1-1 and V is TRBV19; D is unclear. V lost 3 bases, J lost 1 base, and 9 bases lay in between. The germline gives CDR1 LNHDA, CDR2 SQIVND (reference sequence). The CDR3 spans 14 residues. The CDR3 DNA follows: TGTGCCAGTAGTATTGTTGGCTGGAACACTGAAGCTTTCTTT. It encodes CASSIVGWNTEAFF.